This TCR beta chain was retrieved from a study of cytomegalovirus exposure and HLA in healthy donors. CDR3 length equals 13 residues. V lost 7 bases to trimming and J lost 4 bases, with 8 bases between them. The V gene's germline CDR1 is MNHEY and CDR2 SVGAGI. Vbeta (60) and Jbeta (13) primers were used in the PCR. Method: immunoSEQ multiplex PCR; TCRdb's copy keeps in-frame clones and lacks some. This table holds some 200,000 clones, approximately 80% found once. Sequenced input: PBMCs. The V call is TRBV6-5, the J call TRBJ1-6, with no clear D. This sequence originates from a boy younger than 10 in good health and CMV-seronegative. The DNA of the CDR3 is TGTGCCAGCACGGAGGGATATAATTCACCCCTCCACTTT. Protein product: CASTEGYNSPLHF.